This T cell receptor beta chain is from a study of molecular identifiers for immune sequencing clone quantification. This clonotype has at least ten counts. The antigen is not known. Previously published methods and listed TCR primers were used for the bulk TCR libraries. TCRdb re-called the PCR reads with MiXCR, one entry per CDR3 protein. The table includes roughly 320,000 distinct CDR3 sequences, over 20% detected once. Study-wide results and caveats: Over 99% of effector molecules, yet under 1% of naive-cell molecules, were held by clones above 20 RNA copies.

The sequencing input was naive CD8+ T cells from blood, with Jurkat cell RNA spiked in. Subset described: FACS-sorted CD8+CD4-CCR7+CD45RA+ naive T cells. The origin of this receptor is a human donor in good health. Some libraries in this study had Jurkat cell RNA spiked in.

CDR3 protein: CASSLDPYYEQYF. The CDR3 DNA sequence: TGTGCCAGCAGCTTGGACCCGTACTACGAGCAGTACTTC. The rearrangement links TRBV5-6 to TRBJ2-7; D not resolved. Looked up from germline, CDR1 is SGHDT and CDR2 is YYEEEE. V lost 0 bases and J lost 3, with 7 bases in between. CDR3 length: 13 amino acids.